Listed below are T cell receptor beta chains from one sample, sequenced in a study of T cell changes during pregnancy in multiple sclerosis. The assay was immunoSEQ multiplex PCR, and TCRdb's table has in-frame clones only and misses some. The sample has some 54,000 clones, around 93% seen once. The input for sequencing was peripheral blood, taken after pregnancy. These receptors all come from a female donor with multiple sclerosis, enrolled in a pregnancy study. CDR3s include the opening cysteine and the closing phenylalanine or tryptophan. Fields, in order: V gene, D gene, J gene, CDR3 protein. D genes are given only for firm matches.

>TRBV7-6|.|TRBJ2-1
CASSLVRGEQFF
>TRBV5-6|.|TRBJ2-7
CASSPRALDSYEQYF
>TRBV2|.|TRBJ1-1
CASSLEALSIATEAFF
>TRBV4-3|.|TRBJ1-6
CASSQEVGQNNSPLHF
>TRBV11-3|TRBD2|TRBJ2-7
CASSISGPSSYEQYF
>TRBV19|TRBD2|TRBJ2-1
CASSSSGRAYNEQFF
>TRBV4-1|TRBD1|TRBJ1-1
CASSLRDRKTTEAFF
>TRBV11-2|TRBD2|TRBJ2-7
CASSLGSGRPYEQYF
>TRBV7-2|TRBD2|TRBJ2-3
CASRVDLGLAGLADTQYF
>TRBV9|.|TRBJ2-7
CASSRTFANYEQYF
>TRBV18|TRBD2|TRBJ2-1
CASSGNLAGVADEQFF
>TRBV7-9|.|TRBJ1-1
CASSRGGNTEAFF
>TRBV4-3|.|TRBJ1-3
CASSKGYGNTIYF
>TRBV4-3|TRBD2|TRBJ2-7
CASSPGLAESSYEQYF
>TRBV27|.|TRBJ1-2
CASSIDAGVSGYTF
>TRBV28|.|TRBJ1-2
CASSPHRDGYTF
>TRBV27|.|TRBJ2-1
CASSLWGGLNNNEQFF
>TRBV6-5|TRBD1|TRBJ2-5
CASRQGRDQYF
>TRBV4-2|.|TRBJ1-1
CASSQDSEAFF
>TRBV5-8|TRBD1|TRBJ2-7
CASSQPRDRGLNF
>TRBV4-3|.|TRBJ2-3
CASSQDGAGADTQYF
>TRBV19|.|TRBJ2-7
CASSIDTVTYEQYF
>TRBV7-2|.|TRBJ1-4
CASSLLFSEKLFF
>TRBV27|.|TRBJ2-7
CASSLRDTYEQYF
>TRBV4-3|.|TRBJ2-7
CASSQDRGSSSYEQYF
>TRBV7-2|.|TRBJ2-1
CASSGSSYNEQFF
>TRBV11-2|.|TRBJ2-1
CASSSRDTSYNEQFF
>TRBV7-9|TRBD1|TRBJ2-7
CASSLRDRGYEQYF
>TRBV9|.|TRBJ1-1
CASSVLSNTEAFF
>TRBV9|.|TRBJ2-2
CASSVSGSNTGELFF
>TRBV7-9|.|TRBJ2-1
CASSPPVGESRTYNEQFF
>TRBV12-1|.|TRBJ1-3
CASSLRDYRDWGSGNTIYF
>TRBV7-6|TRBD2|TRBJ2-1
CASSSSGWEQFF
>TRBV27|TRBD1|TRBJ2-1
CASSLFSGGPEQFF
>TRBV6-5|TRBD2|TRBJ2-3
CASKREGNTDTQYF
>TRBV6-6|TRBD1|TRBJ1-6
CASSQGTGGLSPLHF
>TRBV9|.|TRBJ2-7
CASSAQQGAGYEQYF
>TRBV9|.|TRBJ1-1
CASSPGQNTEAFF
>TRBV5-8|TRBD2|TRBJ2-3
CASSLGTSGTDTQYF
>TRBV6-5|.|TRBJ1-1
CASKRTDIMNTEAFF
>TRBV9|TRBD2|TRBJ2-2
CASSPGTSGRRGINTGELFF
>TRBV25-1|.|TRBJ1-1
CASSLQNTEAFF
>TRBV7-2|TRBD2|TRBJ2-7
CASSLDGTSLKQYF
>TRBV2|TRBD1|TRBJ2-7
CASSEGTGYYEQYF
>TRBV5-1|.|TRBJ2-1
CASSFETSAYEQFF
>TRBV30|.|TRBJ1-2
CAWKTGAYGYTF
>TRBV6-6|TRBD1|TRBJ2-5
CASSRTGRRETQYF
>TRBV7-9|TRBD2|TRBJ2-1
CAREAPGTSNNEQFF
>TRBV9|TRBD1|TRBJ2-1
CASSDRPGQGVNEQFF
>TRBV11-3|TRBD1|TRBJ1-2
CASGQGDGYTF
>TRBV30|.|TRBJ1-2
CAWRPRQGRFNYGYTF
>TRBV13|.|TRBJ2-7
CASSLGSWRYEQYF
>TRBV5-1|TRBD2|TRBJ2-3
CASSRTSGSADTQYF
>TRBV19|.|TRBJ1-2
CASSTPPRGYGYTF
>TRBV27|.|TRBJ2-4
CASGDRLENIQYF
>TRBV7-2|TRBD2|TRBJ2-7
CASSQQLAGGREQYF